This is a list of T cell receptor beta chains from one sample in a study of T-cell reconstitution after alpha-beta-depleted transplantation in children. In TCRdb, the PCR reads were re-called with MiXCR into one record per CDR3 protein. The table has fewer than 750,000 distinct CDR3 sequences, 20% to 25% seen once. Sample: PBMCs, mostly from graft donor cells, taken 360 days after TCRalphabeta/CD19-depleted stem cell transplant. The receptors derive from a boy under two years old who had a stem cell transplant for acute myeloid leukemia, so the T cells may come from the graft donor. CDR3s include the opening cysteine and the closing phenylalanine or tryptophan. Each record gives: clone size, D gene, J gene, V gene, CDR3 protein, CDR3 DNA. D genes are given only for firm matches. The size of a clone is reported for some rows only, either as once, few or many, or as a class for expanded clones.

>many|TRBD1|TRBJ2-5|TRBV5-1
CASSRGQGAQETQYF
TGCGCCAGCAGCAGAGGACAGGGGGCCCAAGAGACCCAGTACTTC
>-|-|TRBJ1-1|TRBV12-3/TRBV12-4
CASSLGGVITEAFF
TGTGCCAGCAGTTTAGGAGGGGTGATCACTGAAGCTTTCTTT
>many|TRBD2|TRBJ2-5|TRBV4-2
CASSQDWGLAGAYQETQYF
TGTGCCAGCAGCCAAGATTGGGGACTAGCGGGGGCGTACCAAGAGACCCAGTACTTC
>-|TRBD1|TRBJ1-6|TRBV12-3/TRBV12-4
CASSPGGSYNSPLHF
TGTGCCAGCAGCCCAGGGGGCTCCTATAATTCACCCCTCCACTTT
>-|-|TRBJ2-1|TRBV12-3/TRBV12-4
CASSSTGKVLNEQFF
TGTGCCAGCAGCTCGACAGGAAAAGTTTTAAATGAGCAGTTCTTC
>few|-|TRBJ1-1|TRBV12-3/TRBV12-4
CASSAQRYTEAFF
TGTGCCAGCAGTGCCCAAAGGTACACTGAAGCTTTCTTT
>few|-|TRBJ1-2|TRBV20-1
CSASLPGVGYTF
TGCAGTGCTAGCTTACCGGGGGTTGGCTACACCTTC
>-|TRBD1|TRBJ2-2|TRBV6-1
CASRDRRTGELFF
TGTGCCAGCAGGGACAGGCGAACCGGGGAGCTGTTTTTT
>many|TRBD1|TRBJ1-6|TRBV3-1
CASSQEGQGYNSPLHF
TGTGCCAGCAGCCAAGAGGGACAGGGCTATAATTCACCCCTCCACTTT
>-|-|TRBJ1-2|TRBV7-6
CASSWNRENYGYTF
TGTGCCAGCAGCTGGAACAGGGAGAACTATGGCTACACCTTC
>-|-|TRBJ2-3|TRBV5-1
CAGPHEGPDTQYF
TGCGCCGGACCACATGAGGGACCAGATACGCAGTATTTT
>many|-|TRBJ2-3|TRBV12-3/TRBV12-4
CASSIYREYTDTQYF
TGTGCCAGCAGTATCTACCGGGAGTACACAGATACGCAGTATTTT
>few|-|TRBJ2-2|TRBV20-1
CSASRGSGTGELFF
TGCAGTGCTAGTCGTGGTAGCGGCACCGGGGAGCTGTTTTTT
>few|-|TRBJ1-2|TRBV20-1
CSAREEIGGYTF
TGCAGTGCTAGAGAGGAGATTGGTGGCTACACCTTC
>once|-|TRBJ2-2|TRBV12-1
CASIKRRRGNTGELFF
TGTGCCAGCATCAAGAGAAGGAGGGGTAACACCGGGGAGCTGTTTTTT
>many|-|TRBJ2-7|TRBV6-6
CAIGGLGEQYF
TGTGCCATCGGCGGCTTGGGCGAGCAGTACTTC
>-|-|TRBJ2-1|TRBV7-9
CASSRATGRYNEQFF
TGTGCCAGCAGCCGTGCGACAGGACGCTACAATGAGCAGTTCTTC
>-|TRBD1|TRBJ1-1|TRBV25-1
CASSSRDRGIEAFF
TGTGCCAGCAGTTCCCGGGACAGGGGAATTGAAGCTTTCTTT
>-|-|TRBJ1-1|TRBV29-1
CSVEAWEGRNTEAFF
TGCAGCGTTGAAGCCTGGGAGGGGAGGAACACTGAAGCTTTCTTT
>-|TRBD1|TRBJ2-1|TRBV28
CASSLGGWTGGVDEQFF
TGTGCCAGCAGTTTAGGCGGGTGGACAGGGGGCGTCGATGAGCAGTTCTTC
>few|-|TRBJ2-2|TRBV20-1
CSARVSGRGNTGELFF
TGCAGTGCTAGAGTATCGGGCAGGGGGAACACCGGGGAGCTGTTTTTT
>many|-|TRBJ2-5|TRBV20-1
CSATNQETQYF
TGCAGTGCGACTAACCAAGAGACCCAGTACTTC
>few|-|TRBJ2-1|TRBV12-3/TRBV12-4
CASSNGVGLYNEQFF
TGTGCCAGCAGCAACGGGGTTGGGCTCTACAATGAGCAGTTCTTC
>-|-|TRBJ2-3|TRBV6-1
CASSRGAPTDTQYF
TGTGCCAGCAGTCGGGGGGCCCCCACAGATACGCAGTATTTT
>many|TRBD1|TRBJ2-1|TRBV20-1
CSARERGTGPSNEQFF
TGCAGTGCTAGAGAGCGAGGGACAGGGCCCTCCAATGAGCAGTTCTTC
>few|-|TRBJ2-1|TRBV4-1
CASSSRWEQFF
TGCGCCAGCAGCTCCCGATGGGAGCAGTTCTTC
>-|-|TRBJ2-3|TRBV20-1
CSARWSRTVNLISDTQYF
TGCAGTGCTAGGTGGTCCCGGACAGTCAACCTTATATCAGATACGCAGTATTTT
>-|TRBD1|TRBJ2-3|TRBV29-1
CSVEGHRDSQNTDTQYF
TGCAGCGTTGAAGGACATCGGGACAGCCAAAACACAGATACGCAGTATTTT
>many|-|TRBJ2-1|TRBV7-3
CASSSLTRGDRPSYNEQFF
TGTGCCAGCAGCTCCCTTACCCGCGGGGACCGGCCGTCCTACAATGAGCAGTTCTTC
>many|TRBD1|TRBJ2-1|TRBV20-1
CSAKSGTGGFYEQFF
TGCAGTGCTAAATCCGGGACAGGGGGCTTCTATGAGCAGTTCTTC
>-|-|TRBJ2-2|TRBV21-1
CASSKGTANTGELFF
TGTGCCAGCAGCAAGGGTACCGCGAACACCGGGGAGCTGTTTTTT
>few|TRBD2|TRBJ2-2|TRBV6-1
CTDHETTAGVGGELFF
TGTACCGACCATGAGACGACCGCGGGGGTTGGCGGGGAGCTGTTTTTT
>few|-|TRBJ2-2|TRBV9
CASNNAGAGELFF
TGTGCCAGCAACAACGCGGGGGCCGGGGAGCTTTTTTTT
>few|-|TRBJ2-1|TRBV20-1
CSDSGTFSYNEQFF
TGCAGTGATTCCGGGACATTCTCCTACAATGAGCAGTTCTTC
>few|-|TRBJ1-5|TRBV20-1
CSARAGRDQPQHF
TGCAGTGCTCGGGCCGGGAGAGATCAGCCCCAGCATTTT
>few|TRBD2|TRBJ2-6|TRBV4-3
CASPTTSGGRNGANVLTF
TGCGCCAGCCCCACTACTAGCGGGGGGAGGAATGGGGCCAACGTCCTGACTTTC
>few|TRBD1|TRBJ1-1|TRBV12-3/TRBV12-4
CASTRTGGTTEAFF
TGTGCCAGCACCAGGACAGGGGGAACGACTGAAGCTTTCTTT
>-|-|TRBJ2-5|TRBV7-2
CASSLGGSLQETQYF
TGTGCCAGCAGCTTAGGGGGATCACTCCAAGAGACCCAGTACTTC
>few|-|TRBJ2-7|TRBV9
CASSVGPSGFDEQYF
TGTGCCAGCAGCGTAGGGCCCTCAGGGTTCGACGAGCAGTACTTC
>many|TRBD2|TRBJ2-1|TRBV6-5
CASSLALAGEYNEQFF
TGTGCCAGCAGTCTCGCCCTAGCGGGGGAATACAATGAGCAGTTCTTC
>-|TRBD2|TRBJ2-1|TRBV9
CASSVPPSGVYNEQFF
TGTGCCAGCAGCGTACCACCTAGCGGGGTCTACAATGAGCAGTTCTTC
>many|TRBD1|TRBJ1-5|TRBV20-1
CSASGTGGPVRNQPQHF
TGCAGTGCTAGCGGGACAGGAGGACCAGTACGCAATCAGCCCCAGCATTTT
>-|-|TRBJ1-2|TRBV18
CASSPRTEVLGGYTF
TGTGCCAGCTCACCCCGGACCGAGGTGCTGGGTGGCTACACCTTC
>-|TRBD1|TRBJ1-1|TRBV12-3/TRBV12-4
CASTGDRGLRGAFF
TGTGCCAGCACCGGGGACAGGGGGCTACGAGGAGCTTTCTTT